The next 2 T cell receptor beta chains were all read from a single sample in a study of T cell repertoires in cytomegalovirus infection. Using its own MiXCR run on the reads, TCRdb lists one record per CDR3 protein. This table holds a few hundred thousand distinct CDR3 sequences, 20% to 25% found once. What these receptors recognize is not known. Source: cultured PBMCs, taken from culture after CMV antigen stimulation. The receptors shown here come from a human donor in good health (CMV status not recorded). Some clones in this sample may be carry-over from other donors' samples.

The chain recombines TRBV20-1 with TRBJ2-3, with D possibly called TRBD1 or TRBD2 (5 bases each). This CDR3 spans 13 amino acids. V was trimmed by 4 bases and J by 2 bases, leaving 10 bases between them. The germline V gene has CDR1 DFQATT and CDR2 SNEGSKA (reference sequence). CDR3 bases: TGCAGTGCTAAGTCGGGGCCCACAGATACGCAGTATTTT. The encoded protein is CSAKSGPTDTQYF.

This clonotype was counted a few times. This chain links TRBV7-9 with TRBJ1-4; D gene uncertain. This CDR3 spans 15 amino acids. CDR1 is SEHNR and CDR2 is FQNEAQ in the germline V gene (reference sequence). V was shortened by 3 bases and J by 6 bases, with 14 bases between the two germline ends. CDR3 residues: CASSFDGQRDEKLFF. Written as DNA, the CDR3 is TGTGCCAGCAGCTTTGATGGGCAGAGAGATGAAAAACTGTTTTTT. Combining the CDR3 with reference TRBV7-9 and TRBJ1-4 gives the whole variable domain DTGVSQNPRHKITKRGQNVTFRCDPISEHNRLYWYRQTLGQGPEFLTYFQNEAQLEKSRLLSDRFSAERPKGSFSTLEIQRTEQGDSAMYLCASSFDGQRDEKLFFGSGTQLSVL.